The clone carrying this T cell receptor beta chain was seen a single time. Its specificity is not known. This specimen belongs to a study of T cell responses to AZD1222 COVID-19 vaccine. Regarding the study as a whole: The sample set comprised mostly white British donors with more females, and clonal diversity was possibly underestimated. Baseline antibody screening turned up just 6 or 7 seropositive AZD1222 recipients. A rise in Spike-specific TCR breadth and depth followed two AZD1222 doses.

V shed 4 bases and J shed 4 bases, with 15 bases lying between them. Looked up from germline, CDR1 is SGHTA and CDR2 is FQGTGA. CDR3 length equals 15 residues. Measured with immunoSEQ multiplex PCR; TCRdb has only the in-frame clones, and not every one. The table lists more than 75,000 clones, about 88% of them singletons. Sequenced here: peripheral blood, sampled on day 0 of AZD1222 vaccination. This chain joins TRBV7-3 and TRBJ2-3; D is perhaps TRBD1 (6 bases). This clonotype was sampled from an adult in good health. CDR3 region: CASSSTGLEADTQYF. Written as DNA, the CDR3 is TGTGCCAGCAGCTCAACAGGGTTGGAAGCAGATACGCAGTATTTT.